This T cell receptor beta chain was sequenced for a study of CD8+ T cells in alopecia areata. With regard to this clone: Its specificity is not known.

Per germline, CDR1 SQVTM and CDR2 ANQGSEA. V was clipped by 4 bases and J by 5 bases, with 8 bases between them. The CDR3 has 11 residues. Treatment indicated: oral pan-JAK inhibitor, 5-10 mg twice daily. Study results and caveats: Higher clonality than in normal scalp was seen in lesional scalp, especially alopecia totalis/universalis.

Reverse transcription of extracted RNA yielded cDNA, which provided the sequencing template. This table comes from immunoSEQ multiplex PCR, and its TCRdb copy is limited to in-frame clones, with some not included. The table has around 180,000 clones, more than 55% seen once. The chain joins TRBV29-1 to TRBJ2-5, with D tentatively TRBD1 (6 bases). The receptor was isolated from a human donor with alopecia areata. The sequencing used CD4+ T cells sorted from blood, collected at approximately week 50, from a patient treated with tofacitinib. Written as DNA, the CDR3 is TGCAGCGTTGCCCAGGGGGAGACCCAGTACTTC. This translates into CSVAQGETQYF. Filled out from reference TRBV29-1 and TRBJ2-5, the complete variable domain reads SAVISQKPSRDICQRGTSLTIQCQVDSQVTMMFWYRQQPGQSLTLIATANQGSEATYESGFVIDKFPISRPNLTFSTLTVSNMSPEDSSIYLCSVAQGETQYFGPGTRLLVL.